This T cell receptor beta chain was obtained from a study of neoadjuvant nivolumab and ipilimumab in lung cancer. About the study: The combination arm added day-1 ipilimumab 1 mg/kg to nivolumab 3 mg/kg on days 1, 15, 29. Study-wide results and limits: Only a small number of samples underwent TCR sequencing. From pretherapy to surgery, tumor richness and clonality rose with dual therapy.

Using immunoSEQ multiplex PCR, the repertoire was profiled, and TCRdb retains in-frame clones only, with some absent. The sample has about 4,300 clones; 80% to 90% are singletons. CDR1 SGHDN and CDR2 FVKESK come from the germline V gene. The CDR3 totals 15 residues. Trimming took off 3 bases at V and 0 bases at J, with 12 bases between the two ends. A remark on this clone: Its antigen remains unknown.

This TCR came from an adult with non-small cell lung cancer. Some clones in this sample may be carry-over from other donors' samples. The rearrangement joins TRBV14 to TRBJ2-7; D not resolved. The input for sequencing was normal lung tissue adjacent to the tumor, taken after neoadjuvant nivolumab, alone or with ipilimumab, at or shortly before surgery. The chain's CDR3 is CASSQVGSASYEQYF. As DNA, the CDR3 is TGTGCCAGCAGCCAGGTGGGAAGTGCCTCCTACGAGCAGTACTTC.